This T cell receptor (beta chain) was recorded in a study of T cell responses to AZD1222 COVID-19 vaccine. This clone has just a few counts. Antigen: not known. Study-level points and caveats: No repertoire was sampled before or during the peak T cell response, only after it. Only 5 or 6 individuals given AZD1222 were seropositive at baseline.

TCRdb's table, derived via immunoSEQ multiplex PCR, lists solely in-frame clones and lacks some. This table holds some 130,000 clones, approximately 83% found once. Trimming at V came to 0 bases and at J to 2 bases, leaving 0 bases not matched to a gene. Germline loops: CDR1 MRHNA, CDR2 SNTAGT. CDR3 length equals 15 residues. The chain joins TRBV6-4 to TRBJ1-5; 8 bases are a match to TRBD1. The input for sequencing was peripheral blood, taken on day 0 of AZD1222 vaccination. This clonotype originated in an adult in good health. The CDR3 DNA follows: TGTGCCAGCAGTGACTCGACAGGGGGCAATCAGCCCCAGCATTTT. As protein: CASSDSTGGNQPQHF.